These 13 T cell receptor beta chains were sequenced from one sample in a study of blood T cell repertoires in COVID-19. Generated by immunoSEQ multiplex PCR, the TCRdb table keeps only in-frame clones and is missing some. Found here are over 200,000 clones, more than 75% of them singletons; the top ten hold roughly 3%. The specimen was peripheral blood. These receptors all come from a woman aged 25 to 45 who had recovered from COVID-19.

CDR3 sequence (DNA): TGTGCCAGCAGCTTCGGGGAGGGGTGGTCTAACTATGGCTACACCTTC. The encoded protein is CASSFGEGWSNYGYTF. This sequence joins TRBV5-4 and TRBJ1-2; D possibly corresponds to TRBD1 (5 bases). This CDR3 spans 16 amino acids. Germline values: CDR1 SGHNT, CDR2 YYREEE (reference sequence). V lost 2 bases to trimming and J lost 0 bases, with 14 bases between them.

The chain carries TRBV7-3 and TRBJ2-1, with 8 bases lining up with TRBD2. The trim removed 5 bases at V and 4 bases at J, leaving 10 bases unmatched. Germline V gene lookup returns CDR1 SGHTA and CDR2 FQGTGA. The CDR3 is 16 amino acids. CDR3 sequence: CASSPQPGGLYNEQFF. The CDR3 region has the DNA TGTGCCAGCAGCCCCCAGCCGGGGGGGCTTTACAATGAGCAGTTCTTC.

The sample holds one count of this clone. The J gene is TRBJ1-1, the V gene TRBV5-1; D is undetermined. Germline CDR1 reads SGHRS; CDR2 reads YFSETQ. V dropped 1 base and J dropped 1 base, with 11 bases sitting between them. This CDR3 has 15 amino acids. The CDR3 DNA sequence: TGCGCCAGCAGCTTGTTTAGTGCAACGAACACTGAAGCTTTCTTT. Protein product: CASSLFSATNTEAFF. The full variable domain, with the rest looked up from reference TRBV5-1 and TRBJ1-1, is KAGVTQTPRYLIKTRGQQVTLSCSPISGHRSVSWYQQTPGQGLQFLFEYFSETQRNKGNFPGRFSGRQFSNSRSEMNVSTLELGDSALYLCASSLFSATNTEAFFGQGTRLTVV.

The count of this clone is one. The chain is built from TRBV4-2 and TRBJ2-2; tentatively, D is TRBD1 (5 bases). This CDR3 is built from 15 residues. Germline assignment: CDR1 LGHNA and CDR2 YNFKEQ. V dropped 0 bases and J dropped 4 bases, with 9 bases sitting between them. CDR3 sequence: CASSQEQGATGELFF. The CDR3 DNA follows: TGTGCCAGCAGCCAAGAGCAGGGTGCCACCGGGGAGCTGTTTTTT.

The chain uses TRBV6-1 and TRBJ2-7; 8 nucleotides line up with TRBD1. The V gene end was trimmed by 2 bases and the J gene end by 4 bases; junction bases not matched to a gene: 7. Germline V gene data show CDR1 as MNHNS and CDR2 as SASEGT. The CDR3 loop spans 15 amino acids. Written as DNA, the CDR3 is TGTGCCAGCAGTGAATTGCCGGGACAGGCATACGAGCAGTACTTC. Translated: CASSELPGQAYEQYF.

The CDR3 loop is CASSPSYSGQPQHF. In nucleotides, the CDR3 is TGTGCCAGCAGCCCCAGTTATTCAGGCCAGCCCCAGCATTTT. V and J are TRBV9 and TRBJ1-5; D is unclear. CDR3 length equals 14 residues. The V and J ends lost 4 bases and 7 bases respectively, with 15 bases between them. CDR1 is SGDLS, CDR2 YYNGEE, per germline.

The chain uses TRBV6-1 and TRBJ1-6, with 9 bases matching TRBD1. Germline V CDR1 and CDR2: MNHNS, SASEGT. V lost 1 base and J lost 7; bases outside the gene matches: 8. CDR3 length equals 17 residues. The CDR3 is CASSEGPWTGANSPLHF. DNA of the CDR3: TGTGCCAGCAGTGAAGGTCCCTGGACAGGGGCGAATTCACCCCTCCACTTT.

The rearrangement links TRBV6-5 to TRBJ2-1; D may be TRBD2 (5 bases). CDR1 and CDR2 from the germline V gene are MNHEY and SVGAGI. V was trimmed by 2 bases and J by 4 bases, leaving 15 bases between them. The CDR3 has 16 amino acids. The CDR3 loop reads CASSYKVPEAYNEQFF. CDR3 nucleotides: TGTGCCAGCAGTTACAAGGTCCCGGAGGCGTACAATGAGCAGTTCTTC.

The chain recombines TRBV4-1 with TRBJ1-1, with D maybe TRBD1 (5 bases). This CDR3 is 14 amino acids long. The ends were cut back, 1 base at V and 6 bases at J, with 12 bases in the middle. Germline lookup yields CDR1 MGHRA and CDR2 YSYEKL. The CDR3 reads CASSQAQGYAEAFF. The DNA for the CDR3 is TGCGCCAGCAGCCAAGCCCAGGGCTACGCTGAAGCTTTCTTT.

This chain uses TRBV11-3 with TRBJ2-3; 14 bases fit TRBD2. V shed 5 bases, J shed 9 bases, and the junction held 7 bases outside the gene matches. The CDR3 spans 15 residues. Germline CDR1 SGHNT, CDR2 YENEEA. CDR3 coding DNA: TGTGCCAGCAGCCCTGGCGGACTAGCGGGGGGAACGCAGTATTTT. Translated, it gives CASSPGGLAGGTQYF.

J is TRBJ2-3 and V is TRBV14; TRBD1 aligns across 8 bases. The trim removed 4 bases at V and 0 bases at J, leaving 6 bases unmatched. CDR1 SGHDN and CDR2 FVKESK come from the germline V gene. CDR3 size: 16 residues. The CDR3 sequence: CASSPGTGKSTDTQYF. The DNA of the CDR3 is TGTGCCAGCAGCCCCGGGACAGGCAAGAGCACAGATACGCAGTATTTT.

The chain carries TRBV27 and TRBJ1-5; D perhaps matches TRBD1 (5 bases). V lost 3 bases, J lost 9 bases, and 15 bases lay in between. CDR1 is MNHEY and CDR2 is SMNVEV in the germline V gene (reference sequence). CDR3 size: 14 residues. The chain's CDR3 is CASSFSRASLPQHF. CDR3 nucleotides: TGTGCCAGCAGTTTCAGCAGGGCCTCCTTGCCCCAGCATTTT.

The chain has TRBV19 and TRBJ2-2; TRBD1 matches 7 bases. CDR3 length equals 14 residues. Germline CDR1 reads LNHDA; CDR2 reads SQIVND (reference sequence). V was clipped by 6 bases and J by 4 bases; unmatched bases: 5. CDR3 sequence (DNA): TGTGCCAGTAGCCTTACAGGGGCCACCGGGGAGCTGTTTTTT. As protein: CASSLTGATGELFF.